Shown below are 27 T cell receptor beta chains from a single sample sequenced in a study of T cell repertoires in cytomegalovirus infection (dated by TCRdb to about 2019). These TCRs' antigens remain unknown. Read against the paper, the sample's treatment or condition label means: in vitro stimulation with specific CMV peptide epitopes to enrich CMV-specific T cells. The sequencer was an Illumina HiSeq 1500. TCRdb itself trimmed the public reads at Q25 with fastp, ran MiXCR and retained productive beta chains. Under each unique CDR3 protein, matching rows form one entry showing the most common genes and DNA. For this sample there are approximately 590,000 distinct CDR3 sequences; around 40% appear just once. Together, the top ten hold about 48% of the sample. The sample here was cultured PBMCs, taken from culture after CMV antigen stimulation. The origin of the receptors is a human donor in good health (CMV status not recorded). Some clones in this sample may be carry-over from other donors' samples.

CDR3 in DNA: TGTGCCAGCAGTGGCCGGACTAGCGGGAAGAGAACCCAGTACTTC. Translation: CASSGRTSGKRTQYF. This chain links TRBV2 with TRBJ2-5; 12 bases align to TRBD2. The CDR3 sequence is 15 residues long. From germline, CDR1 is SNHLY and CDR2 FYNNEI. V shed 4 bases, J shed 8 bases, and the junction held 8 bases outside the gene matches. The entire variable domain, with the rest obtained from reference TRBV2 and TRBJ2-5, is as follows: EPEVTQTPSHQVTQMGQEVILRCVPISNHLYFYWYRQILGQKVEFLVSFYNNEISEKSEIFDDQFSVERPDGSNFTLKIRSTKLEDSAMYFCASSGRTSGKRTQYFGPGTRLLVL.

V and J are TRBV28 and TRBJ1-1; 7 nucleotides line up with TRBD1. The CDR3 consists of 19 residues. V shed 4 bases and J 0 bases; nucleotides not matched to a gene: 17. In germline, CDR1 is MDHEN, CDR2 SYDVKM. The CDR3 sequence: CASSSTQGIVGTVNTEAFF. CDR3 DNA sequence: TGTGCCAGCAGTTCGACGCAGGGAATCGTCGGGACAGTGAACACTGAAGCTTTCTTT. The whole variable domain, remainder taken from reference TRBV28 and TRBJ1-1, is DVKVTQSSRYLVKRTGEKVFLECVQDMDHENMFWYRQDPGLGLRLIYFSYDVKMKEKGDIPEGYSVSREKKERFSLILESASTNQTSMYLCASSSTQGIVGTVNTEAFFGQGTRLTVV.

This chain's CDR3 is CASSRTGANYGYTF. Written as DNA, the CDR3 is TGTGCCAGCAGTAGGACAGGGGCTAACTATGGCTACACCTTC. The chain is built from TRBV12-3 or TRBV12-4 and TRBJ1-2; 9 nucleotides agree with TRBD1. The CDR3 totals 14 residues. The junction had 1 base not matched to a gene; V was cut back by 5 bases and J by 0 bases.

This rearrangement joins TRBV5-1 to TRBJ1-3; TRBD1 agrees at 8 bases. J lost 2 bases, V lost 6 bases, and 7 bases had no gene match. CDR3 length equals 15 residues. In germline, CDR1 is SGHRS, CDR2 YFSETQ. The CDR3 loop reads CASNDGQGPGNTIYF. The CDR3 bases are TGCGCCAGCAATGATGGACAGGGCCCTGGAAACACCATATATTTT.

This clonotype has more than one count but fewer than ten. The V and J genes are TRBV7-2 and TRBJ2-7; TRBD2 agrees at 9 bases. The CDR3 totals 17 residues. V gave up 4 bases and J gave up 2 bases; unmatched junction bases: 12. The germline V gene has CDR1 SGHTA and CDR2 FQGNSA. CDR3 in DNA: TGTGCCAGCAGCTCCAAAGCGGGAGGCACTCCTCCCTACGAGCAGTACTTC. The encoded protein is CASSSKAGGTPPYEQYF.

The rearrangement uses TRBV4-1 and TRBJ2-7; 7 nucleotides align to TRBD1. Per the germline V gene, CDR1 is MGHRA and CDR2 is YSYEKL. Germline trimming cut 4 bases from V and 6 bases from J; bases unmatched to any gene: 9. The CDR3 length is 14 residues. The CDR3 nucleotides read TGCGCCAGCAGCCTCCCCGACAGGGAGCTCGAGCAGTACTTC. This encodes CASSLPDRELEQYF.

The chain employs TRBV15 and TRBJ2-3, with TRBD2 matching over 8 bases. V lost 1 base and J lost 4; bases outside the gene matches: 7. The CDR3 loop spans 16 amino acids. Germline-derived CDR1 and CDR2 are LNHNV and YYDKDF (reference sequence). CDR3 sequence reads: CATSRVSGSGADTQYF. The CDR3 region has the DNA TGTGCCACCAGCAGAGTAAGCGGGAGTGGAGCAGATACGCAGTATTTT.

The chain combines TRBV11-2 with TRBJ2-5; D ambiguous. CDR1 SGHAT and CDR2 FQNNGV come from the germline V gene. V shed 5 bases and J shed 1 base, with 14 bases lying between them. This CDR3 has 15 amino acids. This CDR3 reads CASSPRPAAQETQYF. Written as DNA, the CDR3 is TGTGCCAGCAGCCCAAGACCAGCCGCCCAAGAGACCCAGTACTTC. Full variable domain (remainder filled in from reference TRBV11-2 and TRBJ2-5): EAGVAQSPRYKIIEKRQSVAFWCNPISGHATLYWYQQILGQGPKLLIQFQNNGVVDDSQLPKDRFSAERLKGVDSTLKIQPAKLEDSAVYLCASSPRPAAQETQYFGPGTRLLVL.

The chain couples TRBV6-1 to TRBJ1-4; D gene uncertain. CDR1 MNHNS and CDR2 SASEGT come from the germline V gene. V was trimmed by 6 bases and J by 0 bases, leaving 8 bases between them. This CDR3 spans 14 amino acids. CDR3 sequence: CASRGVATNEKLFF. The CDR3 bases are TGTGCCAGCAGGGGAGTAGCAACTAATGAAAAACTGTTTTTT.

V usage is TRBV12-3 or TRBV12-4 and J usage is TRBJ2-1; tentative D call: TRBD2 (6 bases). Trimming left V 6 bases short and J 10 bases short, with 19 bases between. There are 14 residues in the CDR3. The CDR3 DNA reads TGTGCCAGCAGCCCCCGGTGGGAGGCTAGGGAGCAGTTCTTC. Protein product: CASSPRWEAREQFF.

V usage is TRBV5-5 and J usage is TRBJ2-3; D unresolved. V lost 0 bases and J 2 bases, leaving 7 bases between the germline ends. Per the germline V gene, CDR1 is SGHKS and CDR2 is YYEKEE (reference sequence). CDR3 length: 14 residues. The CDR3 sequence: CASSLDFYTDTQYF. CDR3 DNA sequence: TGTGCCAGCAGCTTGGACTTCTACACAGATACGCAGTATTTT.

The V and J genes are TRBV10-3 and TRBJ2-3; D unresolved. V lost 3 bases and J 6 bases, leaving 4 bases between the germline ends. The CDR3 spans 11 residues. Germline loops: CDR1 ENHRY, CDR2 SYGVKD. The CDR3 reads CAISERDTQYF. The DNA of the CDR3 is TGTGCCATCAGTGAAAGGGATACGCAGTATTTT.

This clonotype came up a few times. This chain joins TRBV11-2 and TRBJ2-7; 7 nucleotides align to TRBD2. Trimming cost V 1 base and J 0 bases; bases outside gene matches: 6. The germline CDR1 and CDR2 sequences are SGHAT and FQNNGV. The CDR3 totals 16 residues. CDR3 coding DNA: TGTGCCAGCAGCTTAGTGACGGGGGGTTTCTCCTACGAGCAGTACTTC. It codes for CASSLVTGGFSYEQYF.

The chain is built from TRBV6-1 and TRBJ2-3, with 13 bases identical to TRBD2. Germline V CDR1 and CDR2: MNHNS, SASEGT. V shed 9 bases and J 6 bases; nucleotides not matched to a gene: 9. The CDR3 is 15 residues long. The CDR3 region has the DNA TGTGCCAGTACTGGACTAGCGGGAGTTTCGGATACGCAGTATTTT. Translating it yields CASTGLAGVSDTQYF.

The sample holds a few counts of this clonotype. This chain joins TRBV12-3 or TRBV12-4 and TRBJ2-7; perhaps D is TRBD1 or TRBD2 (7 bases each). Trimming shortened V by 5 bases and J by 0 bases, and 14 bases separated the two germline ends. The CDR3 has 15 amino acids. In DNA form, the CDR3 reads TGTGCCAGCAGTCTCCAGGGGGGGAGCTCCTACGAGCAGTACTTC. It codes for CASSLQGGSSYEQYF.

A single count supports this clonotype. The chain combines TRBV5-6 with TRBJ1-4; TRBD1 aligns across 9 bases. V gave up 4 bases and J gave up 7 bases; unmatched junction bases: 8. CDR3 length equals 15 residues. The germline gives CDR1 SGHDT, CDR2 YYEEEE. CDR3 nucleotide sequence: TGTGCCAGCAGCGTGCTCGGGACAGGGAGTGAAAAACTGTTTTTT. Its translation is CASSVLGTGSEKLFF.

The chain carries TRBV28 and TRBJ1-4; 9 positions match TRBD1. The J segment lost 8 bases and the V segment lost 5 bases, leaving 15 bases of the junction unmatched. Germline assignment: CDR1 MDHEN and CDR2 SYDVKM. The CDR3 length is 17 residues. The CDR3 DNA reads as TGTGCCAGCAGTCGGATTCAATCCGGGACAGGGTACGAAAAACTGTTTTTT. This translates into CASSRIQSGTGYEKLFF.

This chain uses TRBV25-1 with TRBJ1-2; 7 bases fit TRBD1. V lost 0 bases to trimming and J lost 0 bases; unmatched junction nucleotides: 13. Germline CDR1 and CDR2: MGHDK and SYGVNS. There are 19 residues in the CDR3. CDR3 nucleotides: TGTGCCAGCAGTGAATATTCCCCGGGACAGCCAAATCCTAACTATGGCTACACCTTC. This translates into CASSEYSPGQPNPNYGYTF.

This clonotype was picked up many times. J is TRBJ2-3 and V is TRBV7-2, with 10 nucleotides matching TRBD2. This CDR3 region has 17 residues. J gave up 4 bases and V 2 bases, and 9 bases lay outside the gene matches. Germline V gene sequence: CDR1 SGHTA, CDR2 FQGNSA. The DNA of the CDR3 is TGTGCCAGCAGCTTATATGCTAGCGGGAGTGGGGCAGATACGCAGTATTTT. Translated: CASSLYASGSGADTQYF.

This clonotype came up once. The CDR3 spells CASSYTVGAGETQYF. CDR3 bases: TGTGCCAGCAGCTACACCGTGGGCGCGGGAGAGACCCAGTACTTC. This chain connects TRBV11-2 to TRBJ2-5; maybe TRBD2 (5 bases). Germline CDR1 reads SGHAT; CDR2 reads FQNNGV. CDR3 length equals 15 residues. V was trimmed by 4 bases and J by 4 bases, leaving 16 bases between them.

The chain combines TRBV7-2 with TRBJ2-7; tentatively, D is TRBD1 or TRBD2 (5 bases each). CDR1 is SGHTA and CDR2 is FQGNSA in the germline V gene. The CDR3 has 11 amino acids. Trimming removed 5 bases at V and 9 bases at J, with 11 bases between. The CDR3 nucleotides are TGTGCCAGCAGCCCAGGGACCGTGCAGTACTTC. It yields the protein CASSPGTVQYF.

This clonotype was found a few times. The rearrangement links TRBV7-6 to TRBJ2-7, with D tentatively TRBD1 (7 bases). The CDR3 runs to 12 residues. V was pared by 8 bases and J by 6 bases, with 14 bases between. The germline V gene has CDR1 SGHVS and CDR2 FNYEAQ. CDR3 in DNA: TGTGCCAGCTCGCAGGGGGGCCCCGAGCAGTACTTC. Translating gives CASSQGGPEQYF. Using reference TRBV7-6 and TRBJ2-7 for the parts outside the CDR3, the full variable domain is GAGVSQSPRYKVTKRGQDVALRCDPISGHVSLYWYRQALGQGPEFLTYFNYEAQQDKSGLPNDRFSAERPEGSISTLTIQRTEQRDSAMYRCASSQGGPEQYFGPGTRLTVT.

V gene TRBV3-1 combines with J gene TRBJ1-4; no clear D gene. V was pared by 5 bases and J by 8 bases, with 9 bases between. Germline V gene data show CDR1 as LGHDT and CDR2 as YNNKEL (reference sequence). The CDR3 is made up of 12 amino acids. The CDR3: CASSYSVEKLFF. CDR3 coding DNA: TGTGCCAGCAGCTATTCCGTGGAAAAACTGTTTTTT. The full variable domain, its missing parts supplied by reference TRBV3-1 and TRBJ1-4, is DTAVSQTPKYLVTQMGNDKSIKCEQNLGHDTMYWYKQDSKKFLKIMFSYNNKELIINETVPNRFSPKSPDKAHLNLHINSLELGDSAVYFCASSYSVEKLFFGSGTQLSVL.

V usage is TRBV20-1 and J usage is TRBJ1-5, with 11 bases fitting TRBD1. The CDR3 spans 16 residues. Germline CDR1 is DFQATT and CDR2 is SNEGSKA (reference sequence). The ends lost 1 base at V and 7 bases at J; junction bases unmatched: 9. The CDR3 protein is CSARGNGQGAGQPQHF. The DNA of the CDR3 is TGCAGTGCTAGAGGAAACGGACAGGGGGCCGGACAGCCCCAGCATTTT.

CDR3 nucleotides: TGTGCCAGCAGCCAGCCCACGTCCGATGAGCAGTTCTTC. Translation gives CASSQPTSDEQFF. The genes are TRBV7-3 and TRBJ2-1; no reliable D call. Germline V gives CDR1 SGHTA, CDR2 FQGTGA. This CDR3 has 13 amino acids. V lost 5 bases and J lost 8, with 13 bases in between.

The CDR3 sequence: CASTKRDEQFF. The CDR3 DNA reads as TGTGCCAGCACGAAAAGAGATGAGCAGTTCTTC. The chain employs TRBV28 and TRBJ2-1, with unresolved D. Germline CDR1 MDHEN, CDR2 SYDVKM. V was pared by 7 bases and J by 8 bases, with 9 bases between. This CDR3 is 11 amino acids long. The entire variable domain, with the rest obtained from reference TRBV28 and TRBJ2-1, is as follows: DVKVTQSSRYLVKRTGEKVFLECVQDMDHENMFWYRQDPGLGLRLIYFSYDVKMKEKGDIPEGYSVSREKKERFSLILESASTNQTSMYLCASTKRDEQFFGPGTRLTVL.

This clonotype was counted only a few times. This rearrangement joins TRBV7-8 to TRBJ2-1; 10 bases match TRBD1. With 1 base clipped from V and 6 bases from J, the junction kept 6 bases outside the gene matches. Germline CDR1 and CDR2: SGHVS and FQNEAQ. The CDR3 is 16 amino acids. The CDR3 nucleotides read TGTGCCAGCAGCTTAGATCCGACAGGGGGCTTCAATGAGCAGTTCTTC. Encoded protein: CASSLDPTGGFNEQFF.